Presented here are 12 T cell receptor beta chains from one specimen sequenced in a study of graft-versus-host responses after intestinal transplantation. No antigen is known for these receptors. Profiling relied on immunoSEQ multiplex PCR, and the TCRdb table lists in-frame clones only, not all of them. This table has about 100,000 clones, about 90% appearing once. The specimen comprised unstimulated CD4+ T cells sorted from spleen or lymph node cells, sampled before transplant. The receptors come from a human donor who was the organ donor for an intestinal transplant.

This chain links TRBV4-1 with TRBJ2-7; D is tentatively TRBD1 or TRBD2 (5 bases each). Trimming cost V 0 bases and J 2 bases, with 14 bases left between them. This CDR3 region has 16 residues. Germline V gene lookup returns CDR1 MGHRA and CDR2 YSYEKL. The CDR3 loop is CASSQDQAGRAYEQYF. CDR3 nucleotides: TGCGCCAGCAGCCAAGATCAGGCGGGCAGGGCCTACGAGCAGTACTTC.

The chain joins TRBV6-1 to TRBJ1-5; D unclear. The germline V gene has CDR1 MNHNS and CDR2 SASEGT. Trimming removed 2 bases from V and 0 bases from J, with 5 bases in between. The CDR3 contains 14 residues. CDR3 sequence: CASSEQISNQPQHF. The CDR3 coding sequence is TGTGCCAGCAGTGAACAGATTAGCAATCAGCCCCAGCATTTT.

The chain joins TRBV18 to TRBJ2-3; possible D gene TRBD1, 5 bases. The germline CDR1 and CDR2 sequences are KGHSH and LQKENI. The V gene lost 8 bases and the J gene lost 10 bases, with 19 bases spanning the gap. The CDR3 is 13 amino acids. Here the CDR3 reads CASPPDQGSPQYF. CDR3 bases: TGTGCCAGCCCTCCAGATCAGGGTTCTCCGCAGTATTTT.

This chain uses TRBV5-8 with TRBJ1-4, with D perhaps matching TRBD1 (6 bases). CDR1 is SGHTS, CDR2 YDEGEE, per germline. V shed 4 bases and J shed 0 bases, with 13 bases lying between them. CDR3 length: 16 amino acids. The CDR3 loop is CASSPWTVTTNEKLFF. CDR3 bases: TGTGCCAGCAGCCCCTGGACAGTCACAACTAATGAAAAACTGTTTTTT.

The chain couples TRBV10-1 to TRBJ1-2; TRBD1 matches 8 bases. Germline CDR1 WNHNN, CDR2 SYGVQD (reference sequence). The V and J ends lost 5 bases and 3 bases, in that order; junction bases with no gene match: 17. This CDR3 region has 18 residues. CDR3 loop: CASSPEPTGAPYDYGYTF. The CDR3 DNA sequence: TGCGCCAGCAGTCCCGAACCGACAGGGGCCCCGTATGACTATGGCTACACCTTC.

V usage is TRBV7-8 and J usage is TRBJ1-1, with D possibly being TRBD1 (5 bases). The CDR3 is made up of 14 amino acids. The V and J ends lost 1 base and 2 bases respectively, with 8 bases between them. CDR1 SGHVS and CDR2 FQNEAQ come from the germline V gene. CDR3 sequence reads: CASSLGRTNTEAFF. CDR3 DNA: TGTGCCAGCAGCTTAGGACGGACAAACACTGAAGCTTTCTTT. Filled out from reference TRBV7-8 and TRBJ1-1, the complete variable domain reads GAGVSQSPRYKVAKRGQDVALRCDPISGHVSLFWYQQALGQGPEFLTYFQNEAQLDKSGLPSDRFFAERPEGSVSTLKIQRTQQEDSAVYLCASSLGRTNTEAFFGQGTRLTVV.

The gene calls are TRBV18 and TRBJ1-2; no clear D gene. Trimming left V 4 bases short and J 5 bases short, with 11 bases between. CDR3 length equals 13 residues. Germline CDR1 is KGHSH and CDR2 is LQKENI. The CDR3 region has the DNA TGTGCCAGCTCACTGGTTGGGGATTATGGCTACACCTTC. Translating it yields CASSLVGDYGYTF.

CDR3 DNA: TGTGCCAGCAGCACCGGGGAGATCTCTGGGGCCAACGTCCTGACTTTC. This gives the protein CASSTGEISGANVLTF. The chain combines TRBV11-2 with TRBJ2-6, with a tentative D call TRBD2 (5 bases). This CDR3 is built from 16 residues. The V gene's germline CDR1 is SGHAT and CDR2 FQNNGV. V dropped 5 bases and J dropped 0 bases, with 11 bases sitting between them.

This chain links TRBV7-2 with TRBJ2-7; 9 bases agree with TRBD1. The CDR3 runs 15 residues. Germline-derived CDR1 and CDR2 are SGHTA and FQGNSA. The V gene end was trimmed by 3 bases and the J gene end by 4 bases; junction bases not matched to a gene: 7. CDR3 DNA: TGTGCCAGCAGCTTCCAACCGGGACAGGGTTACGAGCAGTACTTC. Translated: CASSFQPGQGYEQYF.

The DNA of the CDR3 is TGTGCCAGCAGCTTGGTCAGGGCCGGCGGCTACACCTTC. Translated, it gives CASSLVRAGGYTF. The rearrangement joins TRBV5-5 to TRBJ1-2, with D perhaps TRBD1 (5 bases). Germline lookup yields CDR1 SGHKS and CDR2 YYEKEE (reference sequence). Trimming took off 0 bases at V and 8 bases at J, with 11 bases between the two ends. CDR3 length equals 13 residues.

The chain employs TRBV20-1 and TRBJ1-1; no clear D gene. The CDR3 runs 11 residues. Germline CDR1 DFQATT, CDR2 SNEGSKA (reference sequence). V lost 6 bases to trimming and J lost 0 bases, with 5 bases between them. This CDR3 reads CSAKMNTEAFF. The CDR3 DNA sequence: TGCAGTGCCAAGATGAACACTGAAGCTTTCTTT.

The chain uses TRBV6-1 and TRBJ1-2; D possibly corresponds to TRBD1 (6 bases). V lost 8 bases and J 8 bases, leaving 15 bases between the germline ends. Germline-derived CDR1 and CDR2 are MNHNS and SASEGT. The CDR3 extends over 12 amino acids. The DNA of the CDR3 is TGTGCCAGCTCACGGGGGGCATACGGCTACACCTTC. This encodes CASSRGAYGYTF.